One and the same sample provided the 3 T cell receptor beta chains below, sequenced in a study of T cell changes during pregnancy in multiple sclerosis. Assay used: immunoSEQ multiplex PCR; TCRdb lists only in-frame clones, some missing. The table lists fewer than 80,000 clones, around 92% of them singletons. This specimen was peripheral blood, taken in the first trimester of pregnancy. The receptor source for this set is a female donor in good health, enrolled as a control in a pregnancy study.

The chain uses TRBV6-5 and TRBJ2-7; a weak D match, TRBD1 (5 bases). Germline V gene data show CDR1 as MNHEY and CDR2 as SVGAGI. The CDR3 runs 13 residues. Trimming left V 2 bases short and J 5 bases short, with 10 bases between. The CDR3 protein is CASSYGARNEQYF. CDR3 DNA sequence: TGTGCCAGCAGTTACGGGGCGCGCAACGAGCAGTACTTC.

The CDR3 nucleotides are TGTGCCAGCAGCTTGTCACCGACTAGCGTCCTCTACGAGCAGTACTTC. Translated, it gives CASSLSPTSVLYEQYF. The V gene is TRBV5-6, the J gene TRBJ2-7; 8 positions match TRBD2. The CDR3 extends over 16 amino acids. The junction had 9 bases not matched to a gene; V was cut back by 1 base and J by 3 bases. Germline values: CDR1 SGHDT, CDR2 YYEEEE.

Only a few counts were recorded for this clone. The chain employs TRBV7-2 and TRBJ1-2; D gene uncertain. Between the trimmed V and J ends, which lost 8 bases and 4 bases, there was a span of 17 bases. Germline CDR1 is SGHTA and CDR2 is FQGNSA. This CDR3 contains 14 residues. CDR3 region: CASVRSDGGYGYTF. In DNA, the CDR3 is TGTGCCAGCGTTCGTAGCGACGGCGGCTATGGCTACACCTTC.